This T cell receptor beta chain was captured by sequencing in a study of cytomegalovirus exposure and HLA in healthy donors. Study observations and caveats: Cytomegalovirus-associated TCR beta chains were listed, numbering some 180.

The PCR ran on 60 Vbeta and 13 Jbeta primers. Profiling relied on immunoSEQ multiplex PCR, and the TCRdb table lists in-frame clones only, not all of them. The sample records 100,000 to 150,000 clones, approximately 72% being singletons. Every donor was a healthy person donating bone marrow. Despite likely unrecorded immune exposures, the donors were nominally healthy at the time of sampling. About this clone: Its antigen is still unknown.

Sequences were obtained from PBMCs. The clonotype was recovered from a man in his fifties or sixties in good health and CMV-seropositive.

The CDR3 nucleotides read TGTGCCAGCTCACCGAACCCCAGGTTTGGCAGCACTGAAGCTTTCTTT. The encoded protein is CASSPNPRFGSTEAFF. This sequence joins TRBV18 and TRBJ1-1, with no clear D. Germline V CDR1 and CDR2: KGHSH, LQKENI. This CDR3 region has 16 residues. V lost 3 bases and J 4 bases, leaving 18 bases between the germline ends.